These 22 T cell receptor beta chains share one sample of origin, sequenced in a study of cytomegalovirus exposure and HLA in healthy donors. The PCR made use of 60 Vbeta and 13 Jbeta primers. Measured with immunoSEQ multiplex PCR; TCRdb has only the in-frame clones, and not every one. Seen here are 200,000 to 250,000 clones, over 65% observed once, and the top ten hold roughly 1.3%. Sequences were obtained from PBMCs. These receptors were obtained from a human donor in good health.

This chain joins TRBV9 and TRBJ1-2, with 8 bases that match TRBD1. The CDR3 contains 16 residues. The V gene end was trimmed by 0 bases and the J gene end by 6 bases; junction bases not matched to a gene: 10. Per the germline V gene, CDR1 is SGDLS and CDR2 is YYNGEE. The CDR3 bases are TGTGCCAGCAGCGTAGGTAGTGACAGGGGTAGTCATGGCTACACCTTC. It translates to CASSVGSDRGSHGYTF. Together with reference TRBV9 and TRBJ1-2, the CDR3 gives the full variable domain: DSGVTQTPKHLITATGQRVTLRCSPRSGDLSVYWYQQSLDQGLQFLIQYYNGEERAKGNILERFSAQQFPDLHSELNLSSLELGDSALYFCASSVGSDRGSHGYTFGSGTRLTVV.

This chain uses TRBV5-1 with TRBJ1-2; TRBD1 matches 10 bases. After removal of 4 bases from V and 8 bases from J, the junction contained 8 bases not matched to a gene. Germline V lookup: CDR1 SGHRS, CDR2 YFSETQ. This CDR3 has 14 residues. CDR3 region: CASSQTGGVLGYTF. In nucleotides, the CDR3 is TGCGCCAGCAGCCAGACAGGGGGCGTATTGGGCTACACCTTC.

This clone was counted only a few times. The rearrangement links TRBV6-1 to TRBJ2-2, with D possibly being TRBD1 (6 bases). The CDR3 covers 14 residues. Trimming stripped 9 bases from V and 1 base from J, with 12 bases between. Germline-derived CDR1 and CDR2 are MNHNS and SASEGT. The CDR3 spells CASCWTENTGELFF. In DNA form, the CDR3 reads TGTGCCAGTTGCTGGACAGAGAACACCGGGGAGCTGTTTTTT.

CDR3 in amino acids: CASSDGTETYGYTF. The CDR3 DNA sequence: TGTGCCAGCAGTGACGGGACAGAGACGTATGGCTACACCTTC. This chain uses TRBV6-1 with TRBJ1-2, with 7 bases fitting TRBD1. V gave up 3 bases and J gave up 5 bases; unmatched junction bases: 6. The CDR3 runs to 14 residues. Germline CDR1 is MNHNS and CDR2 is SASEGT.

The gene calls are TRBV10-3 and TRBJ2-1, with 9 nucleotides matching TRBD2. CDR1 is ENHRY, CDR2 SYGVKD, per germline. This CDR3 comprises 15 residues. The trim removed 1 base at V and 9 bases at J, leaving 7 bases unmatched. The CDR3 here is CAISELIAGEVEQFF. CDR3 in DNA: TGTGCCATCAGTGAGTTGATAGCGGGAGAGGTTGAGCAGTTCTTC.

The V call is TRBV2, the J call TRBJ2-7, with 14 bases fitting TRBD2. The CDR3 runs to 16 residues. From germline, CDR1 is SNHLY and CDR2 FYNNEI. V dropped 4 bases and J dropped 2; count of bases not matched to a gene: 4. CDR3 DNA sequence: TGTGCCAGCAGTGGGGGGACTAGCGGGAGAGCCTACGAGCAGTACTTC. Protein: CASSGGTSGRAYEQYF.

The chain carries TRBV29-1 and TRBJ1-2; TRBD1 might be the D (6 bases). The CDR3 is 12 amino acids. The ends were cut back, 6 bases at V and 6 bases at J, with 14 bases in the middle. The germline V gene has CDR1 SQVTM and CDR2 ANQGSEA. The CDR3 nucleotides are TGCAGCGTGGGTCCGGGGGGCGATGGCTACACCTTC. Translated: CSVGPGGDGYTF.

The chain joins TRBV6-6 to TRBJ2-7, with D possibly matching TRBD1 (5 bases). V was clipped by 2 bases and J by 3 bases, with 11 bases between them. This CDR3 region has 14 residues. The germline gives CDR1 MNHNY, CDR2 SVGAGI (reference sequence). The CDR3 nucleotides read TGTGCCAGCAGTTACGACCGACAGAACTACGAGCAGTACTTC. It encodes CASSYDRQNYEQYF.

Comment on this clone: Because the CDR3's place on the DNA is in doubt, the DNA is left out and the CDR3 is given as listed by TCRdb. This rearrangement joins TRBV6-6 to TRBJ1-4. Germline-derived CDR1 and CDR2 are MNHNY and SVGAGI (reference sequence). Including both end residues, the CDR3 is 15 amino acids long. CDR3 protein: CASSTSTTTNEKLFF.

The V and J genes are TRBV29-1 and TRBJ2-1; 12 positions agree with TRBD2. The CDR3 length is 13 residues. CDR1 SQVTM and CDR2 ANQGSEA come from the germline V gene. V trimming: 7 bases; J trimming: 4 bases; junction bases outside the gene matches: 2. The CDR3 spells CSALAGGYNEQFF. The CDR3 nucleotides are TGCAGCGCTCTAGCGGGAGGGTACAATGAGCAGTTCTTC.

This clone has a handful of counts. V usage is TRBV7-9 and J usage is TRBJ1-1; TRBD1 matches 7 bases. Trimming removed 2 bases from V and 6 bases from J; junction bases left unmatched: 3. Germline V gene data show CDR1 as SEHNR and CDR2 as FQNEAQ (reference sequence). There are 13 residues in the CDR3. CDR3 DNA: TGTGCCAGCAGCTTAACGGACAGGCCTGAAGCTTTCTTT. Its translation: CASSLTDRPEAFF.

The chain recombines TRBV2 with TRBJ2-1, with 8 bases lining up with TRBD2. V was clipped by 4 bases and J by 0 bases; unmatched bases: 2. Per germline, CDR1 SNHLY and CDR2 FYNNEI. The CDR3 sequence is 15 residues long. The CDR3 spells CASSGGGSSYNEQFF. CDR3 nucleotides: TGTGCCAGCAGTGGCGGGGGGAGCTCCTACAATGAGCAGTTCTTC. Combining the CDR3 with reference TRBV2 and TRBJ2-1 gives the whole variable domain EPEVTQTPSHQVTQMGQEVILRCVPISNHLYFYWYRQILGQKVEFLVSFYNNEISEKSEIFDDQFSVERPDGSNFTLKIRSTKLEDSAMYFCASSGGGSSYNEQFFGPGTRLTVL.

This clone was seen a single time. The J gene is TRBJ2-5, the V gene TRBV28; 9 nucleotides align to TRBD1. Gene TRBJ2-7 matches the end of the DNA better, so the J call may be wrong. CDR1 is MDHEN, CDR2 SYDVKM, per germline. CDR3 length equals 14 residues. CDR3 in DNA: TGTGCCAGCAGCACCGGGACAGGGTTGTACGAGCAGTACTTC. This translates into CASSTGTGLYEQYF.

The CDR3 sequence: CASGQGSSYEQYF. DNA for the CDR3: TGCGCCAGCGGACAGGGAAGTTCCTACGAGCAGTACTTC. The chain carries TRBV5-1 and TRBJ2-7; 8 bases agree with TRBD1. This CDR3 has 13 residues. The germline CDR1 and CDR2 sequences are SGHRS and YFSETQ. J gave up 1 base and V 7 bases, and 4 bases lay outside the gene matches.

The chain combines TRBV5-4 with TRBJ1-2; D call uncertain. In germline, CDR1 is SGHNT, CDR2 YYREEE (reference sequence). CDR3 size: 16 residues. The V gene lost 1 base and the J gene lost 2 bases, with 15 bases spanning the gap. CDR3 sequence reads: CASSLPGGSRNYGYTF. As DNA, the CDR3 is TGTGCCAGCAGCTTGCCTGGAGGGTCGAGAAACTATGGCTACACCTTC.

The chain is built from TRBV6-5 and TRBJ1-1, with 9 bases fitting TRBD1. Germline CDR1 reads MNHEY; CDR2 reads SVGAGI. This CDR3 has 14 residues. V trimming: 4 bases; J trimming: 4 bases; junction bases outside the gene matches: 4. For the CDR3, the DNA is TGTGCCAGCAGTTCACAGGGGGCGCCCACTGAAGCTTTCTTT. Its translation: CASSSQGAPTEAFF.

CDR3 coding DNA: TGTGCCAGTAGTATCATCTCGGCGGAGGGCCTCGAGCAGTACTTC. It yields the protein CASSIISAEGLEQYF. This chain uses TRBV19 with TRBJ2-7; a weak D match, TRBD2 (6 bases). Germline assignment: CDR1 LNHDA and CDR2 SQIVND (reference sequence). V was pared by 3 bases and J by 6 bases, with 18 bases between. The length of the CDR3 is 15 residues.

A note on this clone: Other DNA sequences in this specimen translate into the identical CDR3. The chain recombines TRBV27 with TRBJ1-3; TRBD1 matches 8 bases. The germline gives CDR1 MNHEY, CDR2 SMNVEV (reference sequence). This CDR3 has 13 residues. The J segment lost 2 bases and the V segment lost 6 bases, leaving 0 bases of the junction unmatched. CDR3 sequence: CASRQGAGNTIYF. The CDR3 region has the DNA TGTGCCAGCAGACAGGGGGCTGGAAACACCATATATTTT.

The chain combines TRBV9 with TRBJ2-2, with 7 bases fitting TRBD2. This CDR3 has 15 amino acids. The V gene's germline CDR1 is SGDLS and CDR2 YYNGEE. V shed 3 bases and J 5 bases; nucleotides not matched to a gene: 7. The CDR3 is CASSASGEPTGELFF. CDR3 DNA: TGTGCCAGCAGCGCCAGCGGGGAGCCTACCGGGGAGCTGTTTTTT.

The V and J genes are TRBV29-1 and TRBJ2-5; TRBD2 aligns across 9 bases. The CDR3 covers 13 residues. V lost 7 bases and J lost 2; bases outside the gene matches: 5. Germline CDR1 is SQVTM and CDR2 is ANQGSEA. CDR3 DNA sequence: TGCAGCGCTTATGGACTAGCGCAAGAGACCCAGTACTTC. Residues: CSAYGLAQETQYF.

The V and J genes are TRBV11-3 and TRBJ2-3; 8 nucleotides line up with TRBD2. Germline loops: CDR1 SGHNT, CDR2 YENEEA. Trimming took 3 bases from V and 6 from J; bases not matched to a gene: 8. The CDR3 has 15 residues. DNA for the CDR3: TGTGCCAGCAGCTTGGGTGCGGGGGGTAGGGATACGCAGTATTTT. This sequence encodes CASSLGAGGRDTQYF.

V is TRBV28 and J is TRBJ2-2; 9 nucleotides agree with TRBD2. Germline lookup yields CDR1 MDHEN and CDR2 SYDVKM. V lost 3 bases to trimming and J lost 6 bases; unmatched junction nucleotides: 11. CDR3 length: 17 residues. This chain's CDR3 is CASSFGGRAERAGELFF. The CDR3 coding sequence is TGTGCCAGCAGTTTCGGCGGGAGGGCCGAACGGGCCGGGGAGCTGTTTTTT.